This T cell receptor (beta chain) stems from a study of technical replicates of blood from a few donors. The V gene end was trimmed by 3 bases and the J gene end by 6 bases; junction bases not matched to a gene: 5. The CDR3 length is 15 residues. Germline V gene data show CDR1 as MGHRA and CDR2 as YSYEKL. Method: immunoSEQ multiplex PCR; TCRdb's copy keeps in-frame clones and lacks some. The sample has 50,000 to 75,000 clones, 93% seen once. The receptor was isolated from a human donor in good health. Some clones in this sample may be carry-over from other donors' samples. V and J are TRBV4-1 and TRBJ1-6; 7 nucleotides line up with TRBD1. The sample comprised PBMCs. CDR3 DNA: TGCGCCAGCAGCCAGGGGACAGCTGGTAATTCACCCCTCCACTTT. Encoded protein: CASSQGTAGNSPLHF.